The 29 T cell receptor beta chains reported below all come from one sample, sequenced in a study of OX40 agonist ivuxolimab in advanced cancers. Sequencing used immunoSEQ multiplex PCR; TCRdb keeps in-frame clones, though not all of them. The repertoire includes about 24,000 clones, 85% to 90% of them detected once, and 16% sits in the top ten. The specimen was CD4+ or CD8+ T cells sorted from blood, collected in a trial of the OX40 agonist ivuxolimab. The origin of the receptors is an adult with an advanced solid tumor such as melanoma, head and neck, liver or kidney cancer.

This clone was found a few times. The rearrangement uses TRBV10-3 and TRBJ2-4; D remains unclear. The CDR3 is 16 amino acids. Per the germline V gene, CDR1 is ENHRY and CDR2 is SYGVKD. Trimming removed 0 bases from V and 3 bases from J, with 12 bases in between. For the CDR3, the DNA is TGTGCCATCAGTGAGTCACTTGCAACCCTCAAAAACATTCAGTACTTC. It codes for CAISESLATLKNIQYF.

The CDR3 is CASTPVPVRNTEAFF. DNA for the CDR3: TGTGCCAGTACCCCAGTCCCTGTAAGGAACACTGAAGCTTTCTTT. This chain uses TRBV19 with TRBJ1-1; D gene unclear. Germline CDR1 is LNHDA and CDR2 is SQIVND (reference sequence). V was shortened by 7 bases and J by 1 base, with 16 bases between the two germline ends. The CDR3 runs 15 residues. Based on the CDR3 plus reference TRBV19 and TRBJ1-1, the full variable domain is DGGITQSPKYLFRKEGQNVTLSCEQNLNHDAMYWYRQDPGQGLRLIYYSQIVNDFQKGDIAEGYSVSREKKESFPLTVTSAQKNPTAFYLCASTPVPVRNTEAFFGQGTRLTVV.

This clone was found once. The chain couples TRBV4-3 to TRBJ1-1, with D maybe TRBD1 (6 bases). The CDR3 sequence is 14 residues long. V lost 1 base and J lost 1, with 7 bases in between. Germline CDR1 LGHNA, CDR2 YSLEER. As DNA, the CDR3 is TGCGCCAGCAGCCAAGGGACAGCGAACACTGAAGCTTTCTTT. Amino acid sequence: CASSQGTANTEAFF.

DNA of the CDR3: TGCGCCAGCAGCCCCCAGGCGGCGACCTACAATGAGCAGTTCTTC. It yields the protein CASSPQAATYNEQFF. The chain employs TRBV5-1 and TRBJ2-1; no firm D call. The CDR3 runs 15 residues. The V gene's germline CDR1 is SGHRS and CDR2 YFSETQ. Trimming took off 4 bases at V and 2 bases at J, with 13 bases between the two ends. Filled out from reference TRBV5-1 and TRBJ2-1, the complete variable domain reads KAGVTQTPRYLIKTRGQQVTLSCSPISGHRSVSWYQQTPGQGLQFLFEYFSETQRNKGNFPGRFSGRQFSNSRSEMNVSTLELGDSALYLCASSPQAATYNEQFFGPGTRLTVL.

The chain joins TRBV7-9 to TRBJ1-5, with unresolved D. Germline V gene data show CDR1 as SEHNR and CDR2 as FQNEAQ (reference sequence). CDR3 size: 13 residues. With 1 base removed from V and 6 bases from J, the gap between germline ends came to 7 bases. The CDR3 here is CASSLEGGQPQHF. The CDR3 bases are TGTGCCAGCAGCTTAGAGGGAGGTCAGCCCCAGCATTTT.

The V gene is TRBV6-6, the J gene TRBJ2-7; 7 bases align to TRBD1. Unmatched junction bases numbered 7, after V lost 5 bases and J lost 0 bases. Germline-derived CDR1 and CDR2 are MNHNY and SVGAGI (reference sequence). This CDR3 has 15 residues. The CDR3 DNA is TGTGCCAGCAGTACCGGGACAGCCAACTCCTACGAGCAGTACTTC. Translating gives CASSTGTANSYEQYF.

V is TRBV5-1 and J is TRBJ2-2; perhaps D is TRBD1 or TRBD2 (5 bases each). The CDR3 runs to 15 residues. Per the germline V gene, CDR1 is SGHRS and CDR2 is YFSETQ. With 4 bases removed from V and 3 bases from J, the gap between germline ends came to 13 bases. The chain's CDR3 is CASSPGPGDTGELFF. CDR3 nucleotide sequence: TGCGCCAGCAGCCCGGGACCCGGGGACACCGGGGAGCTGTTTTTT.

The rearrangement uses TRBV6-5 and TRBJ2-7; 12 positions match TRBD2. The CDR3 covers 16 residues. Germline assignment: CDR1 MNHEY and CDR2 SVGAGI. V was clipped by 0 bases and J by 5 bases; unmatched bases: 5. CDR3 amino acids: CASSYSPLAGGNEQYF. The DNA of the CDR3 is TGTGCCAGCAGTTACTCTCCGCTAGCGGGGGGGAACGAGCAGTACTTC.

The rearrangement joins TRBV6-1 to TRBJ2-1; D is possibly TRBD1 or TRBD2 (6 bases each). CDR3 length equals 15 residues. CDR1 and CDR2 from the germline V gene are MNHNS and SASEGT. Trimming cost V 2 bases and J 4 bases, with 12 bases left between them. This CDR3 reads CASSENRGPYNEQFF. CDR3 coding DNA: TGTGCCAGCAGTGAAAACCGGGGGCCTTACAATGAGCAGTTCTTC.

This chain uses TRBV6-5 with TRBJ1-1; the match to TRBD1 covers 7 bases. V shed 0 bases, J shed 1 base, and the junction held 2 bases outside the gene matches. CDR3 size: 15 residues. Germline V CDR1 and CDR2: MNHEY, SVGAGI. The chain's CDR3 is CASSYSRGRNTEAFF. The CDR3 region has the DNA TGTGCCAGCAGTTACTCGAGGGGGCGGAACACTGAAGCTTTCTTT.

The sample holds one count of this clone. The rearrangement links TRBV6-6 to TRBJ2-5, with D tentatively TRBD2 (5 bases). V was cut by 4 bases and J by 4 bases, with 10 bases left in between. The CDR3 contains 13 residues. Per the germline V gene, CDR1 is MNHNY and CDR2 is SVGAGI (reference sequence). Written as DNA, the CDR3 is TGTGCCAGCAGTTTGGGAGTCGGAGAGACCCAGTACTTC. Translation gives CASSLGVGETQYF.

In its sample, this clone was seen once. This sequence joins TRBV2 and TRBJ1-6; D gene unclear. The germline V gene encodes CDR1 SNHLY and CDR2 FYNNEI. V was shortened by 3 bases and J by 7 bases, with 16 bases between the two germline ends. The length of the CDR3 is 16 residues. This CDR3 is CASSDSRIDSNSPLHF. The CDR3 DNA reads TGTGCCAGCAGTGACAGCCGGATCGACTCCAATTCACCCCTCCACTTT.

This rearrangement joins TRBV11-1 to TRBJ1-5; no firm D call. The CDR3 is 13 residues long. Trimming pared 2 bases from V and 4 bases from J, leaving 6 bases between. Germline assignment: CDR1 SGHAT and CDR2 FQDESV (reference sequence). This chain's CDR3 is CASSLQGNQPQHF. The DNA of the CDR3 is TGTGCCAGCAGCTTACAAGGGAATCAGCCCCAGCATTTT.

The chain combines TRBV11-2 with TRBJ2-1; D ambiguous. V shed 5 bases and J shed 2 bases, with 13 bases lying between them. There are 15 residues in the CDR3. Germline-derived CDR1 and CDR2 are SGHAT and FQNNGV. This CDR3 is CASSALDRTYNEQFF. In DNA form, the CDR3 reads TGTGCCAGCAGCGCCCTCGACCGAACCTACAATGAGCAGTTCTTC.

The chain employs TRBV19 and TRBJ2-1, with D perhaps being TRBD1 or TRBD2 (5 bases each). The V gene's germline CDR1 is LNHDA and CDR2 SQIVND (reference sequence). The V gene lost 7 bases and the J gene lost 10 bases, with 20 bases spanning the gap. The CDR3 contains 14 residues. The CDR3, as DNA: TGTGCCAGTAAGTCCCCCGGGGCCCTGGAGGAGCAGTTCTTC. This codes for CASKSPGALEEQFF.

This clone was seen once. The rearrangement joins TRBV5-1 to TRBJ2-7; 9 bases are shared with TRBD1. The germline gives CDR1 SGHRS, CDR2 YFSETQ. V dropped 2 bases and J dropped 0; count of bases not matched to a gene: 3. This CDR3 has 15 residues. The CDR3 here is CASSLPGQGSYEQYF. The CDR3 bases are TGCGCCAGCAGCTTACCGGGACAGGGCTCCTACGAGCAGTACTTC.

The chain employs TRBV11-2 and TRBJ2-7; possible D gene TRBD1, 6 bases. The V gene lost 0 bases and the J gene lost 4 bases, with 13 bases spanning the gap. This CDR3 comprises 15 residues. The germline V gene encodes CDR1 SGHAT and CDR2 FQNNGV. DNA for the CDR3: TGTGCCAGCAGCTTAGAAGGTACAGGGCTGTACGAGCAGTACTTC. This codes for CASSLEGTGLYEQYF.

This clone was detected once. V usage is TRBV21-1 and J usage is TRBJ2-1; TRBD1 is taken as the D call from the table, unchecked against the DNA. TRBV21-1 is labeled a pseudogene. There are 16 residues in the CDR3. CDR3 coding DNA: TGTGCCAGCAGTCCCCACAGGGGGGGGGCCGGTGGTGAGCAGTTCTTC. Its translation: CASSPHRGGAGGEQFF.

This CDR3 reads CASSSRGGRRDYGYTF. The CDR3 DNA sequence: TGTGCCAGTAGCTCGAGGGGAGGGCGGCGGGACTATGGCTACACCTTC. This chain connects TRBV19 to TRBJ1-2; possibly TRBD1 for D (5 bases). The CDR3 contains 16 residues. The V end was cut by 6 bases, the J end by 3 bases, with 20 bases between. Per germline, CDR1 LNHDA and CDR2 SQIVND (reference sequence).

V and J are TRBV7-8 and TRBJ1-5; D is possibly TRBD1 (6 bases). Trimming removed 5 bases from V and 4 bases from J, with 18 bases in between. This CDR3 has 16 residues. CDR1 is SGHVS, CDR2 FQNEAQ, per germline. The CDR3 region is CASSPNSGAINQPQHF. The CDR3 nucleotides read TGTGCCAGCAGCCCCAACTCAGGGGCCATAAATCAGCCCCAGCATTTT.

The chain joins TRBV15 to TRBJ2-2; perhaps TRBD1 as D (6 bases). V lost 5 bases, J lost 3 bases, and 13 bases lay in between. The CDR3 is made up of 15 amino acids. Germline CDR1 LNHNV, CDR2 YYDKDF (reference sequence). DNA for the CDR3: TGTGCCACCAGCTCCCGACAGGCGCACACCGGGGAGCTGTTTTTT. Translating gives CATSSRQAHTGELFF.

This chain links TRBV21-1 with TRBJ1-3. TRBV21-1 is flagged as a pseudogene. The CDR3 is 14 residues long. The CDR3 DNA sequence: TGTGCCAGCAGCCCCGGGAGAACTGGAAACACCATATATTTT. Its protein is CASSPGRTGNTIYF.

The chain recombines TRBV4-1 with TRBJ1-2; TRBD1 might be the D (6 bases). Germline-derived CDR1 and CDR2 are MGHRA and YSYEKL. With 5 bases removed from V and 2 bases from J, the gap between germline ends came to 18 bases. This CDR3 spans 16 amino acids. In DNA, the CDR3 is TGCGCCAGCAGCGACGGGGGGGCTAGAAAGAACTATGGCTACACCTTC. It yields the protein CASSDGGARKNYGYTF.

A few counts support this clone. The CDR3 spells CASTEPRGYNNEQFF. The CDR3, as DNA: TGCGCCAGCACCGAACCCCGAGGGTATAACAATGAGCAGTTCTTC. The chain is built from TRBV5-1 and TRBJ2-1; D possibly corresponds to TRBD2 (5 bases). Germline V CDR1 and CDR2: SGHRS, YFSETQ. The CDR3 sequence is 15 residues long. Trimming cost V 6 bases and J 5 bases, with 18 bases left between them.

This clone was recorded a few times. This chain connects TRBV5-5 to TRBJ1-6, with D tentatively TRBD1 (6 bases). The V end was cut by 6 bases, the J end by 6 bases, with 16 bases between. Germline V CDR1 and CDR2: SGHKS, YYEKEE (reference sequence). The CDR3 spans 15 residues. The CDR3 loop reads CASNGAGAFNSPLHF. The CDR3 DNA reads as TGTGCCAGCAACGGGGCAGGGGCCTTTAATTCACCCCTCCACTTT.

The DNA of the CDR3 is TGTGCCAGTAACCCGGGACAGGGACCCTACGAGCAGTACTTC. It is translated as CASNPGQGPYEQYF. This chain connects TRBV21-1 to TRBJ2-7; the table's D gene call, TRBD1, was not cross checked with the DNA. TRBV21-1 is shown as a pseudogene. This CDR3 has 14 residues.

The chain combines TRBV2 with TRBJ2-3; tentative D call: TRBD2 (5 bases). The length of the CDR3 is 14 residues. Trimming took off 3 bases at V and 2 bases at J, with 9 bases between the two ends. Germline CDR1 is SNHLY and CDR2 is FYNNEI. The CDR3 nucleotides are TGTGCCAGCAGTGAGGCGACTATCACAGATACGCAGTATTTT. Translating it yields CASSEATITDTQYF. Drawing the rest from reference TRBV2 and TRBJ2-3, the complete variable domain is EPEVTQTPSHQVTQMGQEVILRCVPISNHLYFYWYRQILGQKVEFLVSFYNNEISEKSEIFDDQFSVERPDGSNFTLKIRSTKLEDSAMYFCASSEATITDTQYFGPGTRLTVL.

The genes are TRBV18 and TRBJ2-3; D unclear. The germline V gene has CDR1 KGHSH and CDR2 LQKENI. V dropped 6 bases and J dropped 6 bases, with 13 bases sitting between them. The CDR3 loop spans 13 amino acids. CDR3 amino acids: CASSSNTGDTQYF. The DNA for the CDR3 is TGTGCCAGCTCCTCGAACACCGGGGATACGCAGTATTTT.

The chain has TRBV9 and TRBJ1-5, with D hard to call. Between the trimmed V and J ends, which lost 0 bases and 6 bases, there was a span of 4 bases. The CDR3 length is 12 residues. Germline lookup yields CDR1 SGDLS and CDR2 YYNGEE. The chain's CDR3 is CASSVARQPQHF. CDR3 coding DNA: TGTGCCAGCAGCGTAGCTCGTCAGCCCCAGCATTTT.